Sequencing of this T cell receptor (beta chain) was carried out in a study of response to subunit inactivated influenza vaccine. TCRdb itself ran the RT-PCR reads through MiXCR, one entry per CDR3 protein. The table shows about 800,000 distinct CDR3 sequences, with around 20% occurring only once. This clonotype was seen only a few times. The antigen remains undetermined. The length of the CDR3 is 15 residues. V was trimmed by 0 bases and J by 8 bases, leaving 16 bases between them. Germline lookup yields CDR1 MNHEY and CDR2 SVGAGI. Findings and caveats of the study: Only a handful of new T cells, the authors suggested, are recruited with each seasonal influenza vaccination.

Source: PBMCs from blood, taken around 5 days after vaccination. The chain is built from TRBV6-5 and TRBJ1-2; D perhaps matches TRBD1 (6 bases). This TCR was sampled from a man aged 45-65 years who received an inactivated influenza vaccine. The CDR3 DNA reads TGTGCCAGCAGTTACTCGAGACCAGGGGTAGGGGGCTACACCTTC. Translated, it gives CASSYSRPGVGGYTF.